This T cell receptor beta chain was found in a study of OX40 agonist ivuxolimab in advanced cancers. Concerning this clone: Its specificity is not known.

The table came from immunoSEQ multiplex PCR; TCRdb's copy has only in-frame clones and leaves some out. The data show around 95,000 clones, with 93% seen just once and about 0.3% held by the top ten. CDR3 length equals 14 residues. Germline V gives CDR1 SGHRS, CDR2 YFSETQ. V lost 4 bases, J lost 3 bases, and 11 bases lay in between. Overall study results and limits: More expanded clones were found, on average, in CD8+ than in CD4+ T cells.

The cohort excluded patients with autoimmune disease history or systemic immunosuppression. The rearrangement uses TRBV5-1 and TRBJ1-3; D call uncertain. The sequencing used CD4+ or CD8+ T cells sorted from blood, collected in a trial of the OX40 agonist ivuxolimab. This receptor was taken from an adult with an advanced solid tumor such as melanoma, head and neck, liver or kidney cancer. CDR3 sequence: CASSAPDGGNTIYF. The CDR3 DNA reads TGCGCCAGCAGCGCCCCGGACGGTGGAAACACCATATATTTT.